Reported below is one T cell receptor beta chain. The data were taken from a study of blood T cell repertoires in COVID-19. On the study more broadly: The origin of the acute and convalescent COVID-19 samples was the United States, Italy and Spain.

The V end was cut by 0 bases, the J end by 3 bases, with 4 bases between. Germline loops: CDR1 SGDLS, CDR2 YYNGEE. The CDR3 length is 13 residues. Methods used by the authors: Using reference gene primer amplification, nucleated cell counts were estimated. Sequencing was performed with immunoSEQ multiplex PCR; in TCRdb, only in-frame clones are kept and a portion is missing. Clone size and the V and J calls come from that table; the DNA yielded D and trimming. Of 55,000 to 90,000 clones in the sample, more than 85% were seen once. The chain uses TRBV9 and TRBJ2-1, with no clear D. The specimen sequenced was peripheral blood. The clonotype originates from a man between 65 and 85 years old with active COVID-19. The CDR3 loop is CASSVGSYNEQFF. CDR3 nucleotides: TGTGCCAGCAGCGTAGGCAGCTACAATGAGCAGTTCTTC.